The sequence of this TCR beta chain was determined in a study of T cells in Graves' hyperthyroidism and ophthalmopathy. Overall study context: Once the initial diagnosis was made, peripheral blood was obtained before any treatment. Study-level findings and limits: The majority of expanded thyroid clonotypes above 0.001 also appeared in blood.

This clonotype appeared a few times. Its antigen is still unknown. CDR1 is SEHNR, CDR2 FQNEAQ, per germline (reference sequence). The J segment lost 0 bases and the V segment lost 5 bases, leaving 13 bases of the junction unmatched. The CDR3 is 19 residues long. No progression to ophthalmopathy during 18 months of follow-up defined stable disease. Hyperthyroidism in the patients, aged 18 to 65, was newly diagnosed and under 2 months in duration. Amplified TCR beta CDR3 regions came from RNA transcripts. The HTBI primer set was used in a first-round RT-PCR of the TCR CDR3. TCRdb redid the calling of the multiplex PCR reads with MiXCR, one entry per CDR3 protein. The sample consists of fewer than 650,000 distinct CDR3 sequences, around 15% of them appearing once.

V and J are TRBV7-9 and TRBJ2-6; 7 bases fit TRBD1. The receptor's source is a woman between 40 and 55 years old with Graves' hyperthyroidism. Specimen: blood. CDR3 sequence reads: CASSPLRDSLSSGANVLTF. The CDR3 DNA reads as TGTGCCAGCAGCCCACTTCGGGACAGTTTATCCTCTGGGGCCAACGTCCTGACTTTC.